Below are 19 T cell receptor beta chains sequenced from a single sample in a study of blood T cell repertoires in COVID-19. Measured with immunoSEQ multiplex PCR; TCRdb has only the in-frame clones, and not every one. The sample records over 200,000 clones, 88% being singletons. Material: PBMCs or T cells enriched from blood (not recorded which). Receptor source: a woman between 40 and 50 years old with acute COVID-19.

This chain connects TRBV30 to TRBJ1-2, with D perhaps matching TRBD1 (5 bases). The CDR3 is 11 residues long. Germline V gene data show CDR1 as GTSNPN and CDR2 as SVGIG (reference sequence). CDR3 DNA: TGTGCTGTAGATAGGGGCAATGGCTACACCTTC. It is translated as CAVDRGNGYTF.

This clone has a single count. The rearrangement links TRBV20-1 to TRBJ2-7; 9 nucleotides agree with TRBD2. CDR1 DFQATT and CDR2 SNEGSKA come from the germline V gene (reference sequence). This CDR3 region has 14 residues. After removal of 6 bases from V and 1 base from J, the junction contained 7 bases not matched to a gene. The CDR3 coding sequence is TGCAGTGCAAGTAGCGGGAGTAAGTCCTACGAGCAGTACGTC. It yields the protein CSASSGSKSYEQYV.

The J gene is TRBJ1-6, the V gene TRBV5-1; 10 bases align to TRBD1. This CDR3 region has 15 residues. With V trimmed by 4 bases and J by 7 bases, 5 bases remained unmatched. Germline CDR1 is SGHRS and CDR2 is YFSETQ. CDR3 sequence reads: CASSPGQGLNSPLHF. The CDR3 DNA sequence: TGCGCCAGCAGCCCGGGACAGGGGCTCAATTCACCCCTCCACTTT.

This sequence joins TRBV5-1 and TRBJ2-7; 10 bases are a match to TRBD2. V dropped 1 base and J dropped 2; count of bases not matched to a gene: 6. Germline lookup yields CDR1 SGHRS and CDR2 YFSETQ. The CDR3 length is 16 residues. CDR3 coding DNA: TGCGCCAGCAGCTTGTCTTCTAGCGGGGGCCCCTACGAGCAGTACTTC. This codes for CASSLSSSGGPYEQYF.

The J gene is TRBJ1-2, the V gene TRBV12-3 or TRBV12-4; D not resolved. The CDR3 extends over 13 amino acids. V lost 8 bases and J 1 base, leaving 11 bases between the germline ends. This CDR3 is CASHGVNNYGYTF. The CDR3 nucleotides read TGTGCCAGCCACGGAGTAAATAACTATGGCTACACCTTC.

V usage is TRBV29-1 and J usage is TRBJ2-1, with 8 bases matching TRBD2. This CDR3 is built from 13 residues. The V segment lost 6 bases and the J segment 7 bases; nucleotides outside the gene matches: 8. Germline loops: CDR1 SQVTM, CDR2 ANQGSEA. CDR3 DNA sequence: TGCAGCGTGCTGGGACTAGGCTCTAATGAGCAGTTCTTC. Translating gives CSVLGLGSNEQFF.

V usage is TRBV3-1 (or the pseudogene TRBV3-2) and J usage is TRBJ2-1; D might be TRBD2 (7 bases). Germline-derived CDR1 and CDR2 are LGHDT and YNNKEL (reference sequence). V was trimmed by 0 bases and J by 8 bases, leaving 17 bases between them. The CDR3 covers 16 residues. DNA of the CDR3: TGTGCCAGCAGCCAAGAGGGAGGGGGGGCGATCTATGAGCAGTTCTTC. This codes for CASSQEGGGAIYEQFF.

The chain employs TRBV28 and TRBJ2-7, with D perhaps matching TRBD1 (5 bases). The V end was cut by 2 bases, the J end by 5 bases, with 16 bases between. The CDR3 contains 15 residues. The germline V gene has CDR1 MDHEN and CDR2 SYDVKM. The CDR3 sequence: CASSLRVAGNHEQYF. The CDR3 bases are TGTGCCAGCAGTTTAAGGGTCGCAGGGAACCACGAGCAGTACTTC.

The V and J genes are TRBV23-1 and TRBJ2-5; D is perhaps TRBD1 (5 bases). TRBV23-1 is given ORF status, its function remaining uncertain. Trimming pared 1 base from V and 1 base from J, leaving 19 bases between. The CDR3 runs to 18 residues. The CDR3 spells CASSQYAEAKGCQETQYF. The DNA of the CDR3 is TGCGCCAGCAGTCAATACGCTGAGGCAAAGGGGTGCCAAGAGACCCAGTACTTC.

The CDR3 nucleotides read TGTGCCAGCAGCTCAGGGGAGACCCAGTACTTC. Translation gives CASSSGETQYF. The V gene is TRBV14, the J gene TRBJ2-5; D may be TRBD1 (5 bases). The germline V gene has CDR1 SGHDN and CDR2 FVKESK. The CDR3 runs 11 residues. Trimming removed 5 bases at V and 5 bases at J, with 6 bases between.

The gene calls are TRBV7-8 and TRBJ2-7, with 8 bases fitting TRBD2. Trimming cost V 2 bases and J 4 bases; bases outside gene matches: 16. CDR3 size: 18 residues. Germline CDR1 SGHVS, CDR2 FQNEAQ. In DNA form, the CDR3 reads TGTGCCAGCAGCTTATTGATAGTTCGGGGGGGTATACCGTACGAGCAGTACTTC. This translates into CASSLLIVRGGIPYEQYF.

The CDR3 spells CASKGQLNTEAFF. CDR3 nucleotide sequence: TGTGCCAGCAAGGGACAGCTGAACACTGAAGCTTTCTTT. The rearrangement uses TRBV19 and TRBJ1-1; 7 positions agree with TRBD1. Germline values: CDR1 LNHDA, CDR2 SQIVND (reference sequence). The V gene end was trimmed by 9 bases and the J gene end by 0 bases; junction bases not matched to a gene: 4. CDR3 length equals 13 residues.

The genes are TRBV27 and TRBJ2-1; weak D call: TRBD2 (6 bases). The V gene lost 4 bases and the J gene lost 7 bases, with 14 bases spanning the gap. The V gene's germline CDR1 is MNHEY and CDR2 SMNVEV (reference sequence). This CDR3 has 14 residues. CDR3 in amino acids: CASSSTSLGNEQFF. CDR3 nucleotide sequence: TGTGCCAGCAGTTCAACTAGCCTGGGGAATGAGCAGTTCTTC.

The V gene is TRBV5-4, the J gene TRBJ2-3, with unresolved D. Trimming took off 4 bases at V and 2 bases at J, with 5 bases between the two ends. This CDR3 has 12 residues. CDR1 and CDR2 (germline): SGHNT, YYREEE (reference sequence). This CDR3 is CASSVYTDTQYF. The CDR3 nucleotides read TGTGCCAGCAGCGTATACACAGATACGCAGTATTTT.

The rearrangement links TRBV24-1 to TRBJ2-3, with 7 positions matching TRBD1. This CDR3 has 16 amino acids. Germline V gives CDR1 KGHDR, CDR2 SFDVKD. V lost 3 bases to trimming and J lost 1 base; unmatched junction nucleotides: 6. The CDR3 DNA reads TGTGCCACCAGTGATATACTAGACAGGGGCACAGATACGCAGTATTTT. Its protein product is CATSDILDRGTDTQYF.

The chain employs TRBV5-1 and TRBJ1-2; D gene uncertain. This CDR3 comprises 13 residues. Deletions cut 0 bases from V and 4 bases from J, with 7 bases between. CDR1 is SGHRS and CDR2 is YFSETQ in the germline V gene. The CDR3 sequence is CASSLDSSYGYTF. CDR3 DNA: TGCGCCAGCAGCTTGGACAGTTCCTATGGCTACACCTTC.

CDR3 loop: CAWSVSWTGITDTQYF. The CDR3 DNA is TGTGCCTGGAGTGTTAGTTGGACAGGGATCACAGATACGCAGTATTTT. The chain is built from TRBV30 and TRBJ2-3, with 8 bases that match TRBD1. This CDR3 contains 16 residues. CDR1 and CDR2 (germline): GTSNPN, SVGIG (reference sequence). V trimming: 0 bases; J trimming: 2 bases; junction bases outside the gene matches: 7.

The V and J genes are TRBV6-5 and TRBJ1-1; a possible D gene is TRBD1 (6 bases). The germline gives CDR1 MNHEY, CDR2 SVGAGI. The ends were cut back, 8 bases at V and 1 base at J, with 14 bases in the middle. The CDR3 covers 14 residues. This chain's CDR3 is CASVSRGENTEAFF. DNA of the CDR3: TGTGCCAGCGTTTCCAGGGGCGAGAACACTGAAGCTTTCTTT.

The rearrangement links TRBV9 to TRBJ1-6, with 7 nucleotides matching TRBD1. CDR3 length equals 15 residues. Per the germline V gene, CDR1 is SGDLS and CDR2 is YYNGEE. The trim removed 1 base at V and 14 bases at J, leaving 12 bases unmatched. CDR3 nucleotides: TGTGCCAGCAGCGTATTGCGGGACAGTACGGCAGCCCTCCACTTT. Translating it yields CASSVLRDSTAALHF.